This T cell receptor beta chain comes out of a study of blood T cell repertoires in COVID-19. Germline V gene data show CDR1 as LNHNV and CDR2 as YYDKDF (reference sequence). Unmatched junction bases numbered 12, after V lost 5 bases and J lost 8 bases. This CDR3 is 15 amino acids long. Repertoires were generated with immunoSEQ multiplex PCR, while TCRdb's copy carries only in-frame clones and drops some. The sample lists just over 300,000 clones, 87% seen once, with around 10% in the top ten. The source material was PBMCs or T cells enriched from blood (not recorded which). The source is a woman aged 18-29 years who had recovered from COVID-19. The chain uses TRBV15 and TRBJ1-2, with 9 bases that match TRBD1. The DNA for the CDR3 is TGTGCCACCAGCGGCCGGACAGGGGCCAGATTAGGCTACACCTTC. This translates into CATSGRTGARLGYTF.